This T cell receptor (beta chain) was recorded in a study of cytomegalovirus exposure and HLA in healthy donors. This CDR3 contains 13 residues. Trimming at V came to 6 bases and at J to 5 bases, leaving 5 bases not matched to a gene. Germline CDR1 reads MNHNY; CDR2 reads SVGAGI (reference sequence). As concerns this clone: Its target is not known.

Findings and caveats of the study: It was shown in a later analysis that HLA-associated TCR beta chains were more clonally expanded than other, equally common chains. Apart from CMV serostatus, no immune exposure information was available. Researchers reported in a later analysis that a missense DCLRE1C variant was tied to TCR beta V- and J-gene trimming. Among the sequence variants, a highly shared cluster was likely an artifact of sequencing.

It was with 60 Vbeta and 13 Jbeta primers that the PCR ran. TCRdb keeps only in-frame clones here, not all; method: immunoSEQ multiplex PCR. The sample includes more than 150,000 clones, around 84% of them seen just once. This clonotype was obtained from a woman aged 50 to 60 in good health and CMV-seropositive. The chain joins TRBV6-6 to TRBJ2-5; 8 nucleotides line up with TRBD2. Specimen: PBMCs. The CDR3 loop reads CASRRGGGETQYF. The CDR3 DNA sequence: TGTGCCAGCAGACGGGGGGGCGGTGAGACCCAGTACTTC.